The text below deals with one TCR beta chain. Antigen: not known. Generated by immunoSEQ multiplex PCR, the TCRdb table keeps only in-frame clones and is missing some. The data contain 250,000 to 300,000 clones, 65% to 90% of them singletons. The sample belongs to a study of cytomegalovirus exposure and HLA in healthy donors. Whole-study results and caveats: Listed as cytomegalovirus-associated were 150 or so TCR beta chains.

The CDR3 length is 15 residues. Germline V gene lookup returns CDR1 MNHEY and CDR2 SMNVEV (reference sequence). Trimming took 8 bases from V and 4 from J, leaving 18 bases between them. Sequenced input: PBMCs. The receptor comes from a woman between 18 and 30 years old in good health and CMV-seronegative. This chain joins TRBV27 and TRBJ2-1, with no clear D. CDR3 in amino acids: CASRPTWIVYNEQFF. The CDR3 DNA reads TGTGCCAGCCGTCCGACTTGGATTGTATACAATGAGCAGTTCTTC.